What follows is one TCR beta chain and its context. Every donor, a Caucasian adult, lived in Nashville, Tennessee. This CDR3 has 19 amino acids. This entry belongs to a study of shared clonotypes between healthy human individuals. Execution of the assay was at deep level. This table comes from immunoSEQ multiplex PCR, and its TCRdb copy is limited to in-frame clones, with some not included. The sample contains millions of clones, around nine tenths of which appear only once. The V call is TRBV21-1, the J call TRBJ2-7; the table's D call, TRBD2, was not checked against the DNA. TRBV21-1 is designated a pseudogene. Material for sequencing was naive CD4+ T cells sorted from blood. The subset is: CD45RA+ positively selected. The receptor's source is a man between 18 and 29 years old in good health. CDR3 DNA: TGTGCCAGCAGCGCAGGACGTCTAGCGGGGAGGGGGGCTTTTTACGAGCAGTACTTC. Its protein product is CASSAGRLAGRGAFYEQYF.